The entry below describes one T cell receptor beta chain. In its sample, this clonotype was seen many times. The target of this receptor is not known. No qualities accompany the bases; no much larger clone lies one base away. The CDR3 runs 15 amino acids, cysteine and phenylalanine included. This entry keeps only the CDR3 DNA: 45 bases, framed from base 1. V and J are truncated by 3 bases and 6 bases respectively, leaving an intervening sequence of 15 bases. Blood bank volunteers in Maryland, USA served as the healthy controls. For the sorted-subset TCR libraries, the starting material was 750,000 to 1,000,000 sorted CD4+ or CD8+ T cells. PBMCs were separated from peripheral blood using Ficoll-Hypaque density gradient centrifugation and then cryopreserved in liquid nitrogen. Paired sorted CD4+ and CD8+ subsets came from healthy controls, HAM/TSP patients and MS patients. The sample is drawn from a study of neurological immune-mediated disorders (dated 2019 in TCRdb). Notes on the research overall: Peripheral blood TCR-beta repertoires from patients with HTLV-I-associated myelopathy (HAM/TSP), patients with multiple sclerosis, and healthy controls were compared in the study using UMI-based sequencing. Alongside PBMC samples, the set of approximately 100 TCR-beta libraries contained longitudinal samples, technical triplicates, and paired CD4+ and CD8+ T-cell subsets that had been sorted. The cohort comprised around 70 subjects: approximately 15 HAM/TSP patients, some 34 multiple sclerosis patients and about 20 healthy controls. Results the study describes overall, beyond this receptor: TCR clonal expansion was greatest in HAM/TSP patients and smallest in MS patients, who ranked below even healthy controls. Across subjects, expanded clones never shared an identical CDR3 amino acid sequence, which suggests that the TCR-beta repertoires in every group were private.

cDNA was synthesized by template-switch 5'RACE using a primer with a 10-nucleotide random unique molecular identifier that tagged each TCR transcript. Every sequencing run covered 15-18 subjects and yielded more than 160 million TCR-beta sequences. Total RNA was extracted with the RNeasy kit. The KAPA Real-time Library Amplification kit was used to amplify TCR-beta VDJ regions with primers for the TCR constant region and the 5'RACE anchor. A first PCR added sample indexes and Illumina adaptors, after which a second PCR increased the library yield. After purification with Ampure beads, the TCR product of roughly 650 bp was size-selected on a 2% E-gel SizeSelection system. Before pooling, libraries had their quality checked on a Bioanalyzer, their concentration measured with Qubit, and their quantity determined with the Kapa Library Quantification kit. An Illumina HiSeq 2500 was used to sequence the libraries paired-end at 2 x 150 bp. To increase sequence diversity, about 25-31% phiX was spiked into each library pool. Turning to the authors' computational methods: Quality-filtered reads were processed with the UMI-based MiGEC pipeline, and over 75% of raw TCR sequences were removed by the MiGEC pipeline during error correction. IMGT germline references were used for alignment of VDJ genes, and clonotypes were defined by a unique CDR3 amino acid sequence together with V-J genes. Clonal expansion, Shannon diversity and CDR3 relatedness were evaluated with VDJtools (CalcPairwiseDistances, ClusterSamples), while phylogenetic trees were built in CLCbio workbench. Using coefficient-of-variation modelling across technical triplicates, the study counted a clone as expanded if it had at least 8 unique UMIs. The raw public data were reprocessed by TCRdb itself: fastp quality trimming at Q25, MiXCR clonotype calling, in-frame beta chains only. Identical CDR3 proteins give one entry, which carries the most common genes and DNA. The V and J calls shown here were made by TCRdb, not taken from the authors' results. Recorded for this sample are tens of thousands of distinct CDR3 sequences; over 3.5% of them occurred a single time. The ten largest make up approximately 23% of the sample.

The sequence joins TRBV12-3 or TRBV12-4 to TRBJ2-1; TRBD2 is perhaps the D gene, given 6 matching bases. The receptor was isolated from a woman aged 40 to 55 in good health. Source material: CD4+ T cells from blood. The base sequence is TGTGCCAGCAGTTTTCTCGGGAGCTTGGGCAATGAGCAGTTCTTC. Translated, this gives CASSFLGSLGNEQFF.